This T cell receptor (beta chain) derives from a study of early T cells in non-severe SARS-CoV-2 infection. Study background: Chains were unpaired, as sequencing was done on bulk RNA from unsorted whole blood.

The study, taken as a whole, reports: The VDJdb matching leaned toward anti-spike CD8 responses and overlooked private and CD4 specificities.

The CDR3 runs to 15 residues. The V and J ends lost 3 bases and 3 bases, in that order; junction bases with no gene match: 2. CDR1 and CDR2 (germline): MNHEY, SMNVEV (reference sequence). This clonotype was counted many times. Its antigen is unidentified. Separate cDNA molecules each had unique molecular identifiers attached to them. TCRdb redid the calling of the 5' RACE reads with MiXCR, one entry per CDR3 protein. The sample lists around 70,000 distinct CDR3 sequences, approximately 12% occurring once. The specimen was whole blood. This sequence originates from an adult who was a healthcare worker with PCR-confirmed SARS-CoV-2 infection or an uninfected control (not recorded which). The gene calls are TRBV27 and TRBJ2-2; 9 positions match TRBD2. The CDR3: CASSFSGGHTGELFF. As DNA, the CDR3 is TGTGCCAGCAGTTTTAGCGGGGGACACACCGGGGAGCTGTTTTTT.